What follows describes a single T cell receptor (beta chain). A read error may produce the germline difference seen at one junction end. Some clones are missing from TCRdb's copy, which holds only in-frame ones; the method was immunoSEQ multiplex PCR. The table has 2 million to 2.5 million clones, around 95% seen once. This entry is derived from a study of shared clonotypes between healthy human individuals. Study context: A couple of women and a few men aged 18 to 49 made up the donors.

The CDR3 totals 13 residues. Germline CDR1 is SSHAT and CDR2 is FNYEAQ (reference sequence). This sequence was found in a man in his late teens or twenties in good health. V and J are TRBV7-7 and TRBJ2-7; possibly TRBD2 for D (5 bases). Sequencing input: naive CD4+ T cells sorted from blood. Described subset: CD45RA+ positively selected. This chain's CDR3 is CASSLVEGSAAYF. In nucleotides, the CDR3 is TGTGCTAGCAGCTTAGTTGAGGGCTCGGCCGCGTACTTC. Complete variable domain (other parts from reference TRBV7-7 and TRBJ2-7): GAGVSQSPRYKVTKRGQDVTLRCDPISSHATLYWYQQALGQGPEFLTYFNYEAQPDKSGLPSDRFSAERPEGSISTLTIQRTEQRDSAMYRCASSLVEGSAAYFGPGTRLTVT.